Presented here are 10 T cell receptor beta chains from one specimen sequenced in a study of graft-versus-host responses after intestinal transplantation. For these TCRs, the target antigens are not known. Profiling relied on immunoSEQ multiplex PCR, and the TCRdb table lists in-frame clones only, not all of them. The table includes about 88,000 clones, 80% to 95% detected once. Sequences were derived from unstimulated CD4+ T cells sorted from spleen or lymph node cells, sampled before intestinal transplant. Receptors were obtained from a human donor who received an intestinal transplant.

The chain combines TRBV30 with TRBJ2-3; D uncertain. The length of the CDR3 is 14 residues. Germline CDR1 is GTSNPN and CDR2 is SVGIG (reference sequence). The germline V and J ends were trimmed by 3 bases and 2 bases, with 12 bases remaining between them. The DNA of the CDR3 is TGTGCCTGGAGAACCGGACGGTTCACAGATACGCAGTATTTT. As protein: CAWRTGRFTDTQYF.

The chain uses TRBV15 and TRBJ1-6; tentative D call: TRBD1 (5 bases). In germline, CDR1 is LNHNV, CDR2 YYDKDF (reference sequence). This CDR3 is built from 13 residues. Deletions cut 5 bases from V and 10 bases from J, with 12 bases between. This chain's CDR3 is CATSSQRGSPLHF. In DNA, the CDR3 is TGTGCCACCAGCTCCCAAAGGGGCTCACCCCTCCACTTT. Together with reference TRBV15 and TRBJ1-6, the CDR3 gives the full variable domain: DAMVIQNPRYQVTQFGKPVTLSCSQTLNHNVMYWYQQKSSQAPKLLFHYYDKDFNNEADTPDNFQSRRPNTSFCFLDIRSPGLGDTAMYLCATSSQRGSPLHFGNGTRLTVT.

The rearrangement uses TRBV19 and TRBJ2-7, with 8 nucleotides matching TRBD1. The CDR3 extends over 13 amino acids. Per the germline V gene, CDR1 is LNHDA and CDR2 is SQIVND (reference sequence). V shed 6 bases and J 7 bases; nucleotides not matched to a gene: 8. The CDR3 sequence is CASSSGTGGEQYF. CDR3 bases: TGTGCCAGTAGCTCCGGGACAGGAGGTGAGCAGTACTTC.

The chain links TRBV5-4 to TRBJ1-4; D gene unclear. The germline V and J ends were trimmed by 2 bases and 7 bases, with 15 bases remaining between them. Germline assignment: CDR1 SGHNT and CDR2 YYREEE (reference sequence). The CDR3 extends over 15 amino acids. Here the CDR3 DNA reads TGTGCCAGCAGCTTTGGCCGGGGTGATACTGAAAAACTGTTTTTT. Amino acids: CASSFGRGDTEKLFF.

This chain links TRBV29-1 with TRBJ2-1, with D tentatively TRBD2 (6 bases). The CDR3 has 17 residues. V lost 6 bases, J lost 2 bases, and 23 bases lay in between. Germline CDR1 reads SQVTM; CDR2 reads ANQGSEA. The CDR3 DNA reads TGCAGCGTCCGGGGTTTCATTTCGCGGGAACCCTACAATGAGCAGTTCTTC. Its translation: CSVRGFISREPYNEQFF.

The CDR3 DNA reads as TGCAGCGGAAAACCGGGACAAAGGCCCAAAAACATTCAGTACTTC. It is translated as CSGKPGQRPKNIQYF. V usage is TRBV29-1 and J usage is TRBJ2-4; the D gene is possibly TRBD1 (6 bases). Germline loops: CDR1 SQVTM, CDR2 ANQGSEA. Trimming removed 7 bases from V and 2 bases from J, with 18 bases in between. The CDR3 loop spans 15 amino acids.

This chain joins TRBV29-1 and TRBJ1-1; D is undetermined. The CDR3 runs 11 residues. From germline, CDR1 is SQVTM and CDR2 ANQGSEA. V shed 7 bases and J shed 6 bases, with 12 bases lying between them. The CDR3 region is CSAELGSEAFF. CDR3 DNA sequence: TGCAGCGCCGAATTAGGGTCTGAAGCTTTCTTT.

V is TRBV14 and J is TRBJ2-7, with a weak D call TRBD2 (6 bases). V lost 3 bases, J lost 5 bases, and 14 bases lay in between. The V gene's germline CDR1 is SGHDN and CDR2 FVKESK. The CDR3 runs 14 residues. The CDR3 loop is CASSQAGLTHEQYF. In DNA, the CDR3 is TGTGCCAGCAGCCAGGCGGGACTCACCCACGAGCAGTACTTC.

The V gene is TRBV6-6, the J gene TRBJ1-1; the match to TRBD1 covers 7 bases. Germline CDR1 reads MNHNY; CDR2 reads SVGAGI (reference sequence). Unmatched junction bases numbered 7, after V lost 5 bases and J lost 4 bases. The CDR3 totals 14 residues. CDR3 loop: CASSIQNRGTEAFF. CDR3 nucleotides: TGTGCCAGCAGTATACAAAACAGGGGCACTGAAGCTTTCTTT.

The chain joins TRBV6-6 to TRBJ1-2, with 7 bases fitting TRBD1. The length of the CDR3 is 15 residues. In germline, CDR1 is MNHNY, CDR2 SVGAGI (reference sequence). J was trimmed by 4 bases and V by 5 bases; bases with no gene match: 10. Here the CDR3 reads CASSVTGDESYGYTF. The CDR3, as DNA: TGTGCCAGCAGTGTTACAGGGGACGAAAGCTATGGCTACACCTTC.